A single sample is the source of the 27 T cell receptor beta chains below, sequenced in a study of blood T cell repertoires in COVID-19. Libraries were prepared by immunoSEQ multiplex PCR; TCRdb keeps only in-frame clonotypes and omits some of them. The sample includes 360,000 or so clones, about 90% of them seen just once. Sequencing used PBMCs or T cells enriched from blood (not recorded which). The receptors come from a young woman who had recovered from COVID-19.

The genes are TRBV27 and TRBJ1-5, with 9 bases aligning to TRBD1. CDR1 and CDR2 (germline): MNHEY, SMNVEV (reference sequence). V dropped 4 bases and J dropped 6; count of bases not matched to a gene: 13. The CDR3 is 17 residues long. The chain's CDR3 is CASSSKPGTGSAQPQHF. The CDR3 DNA follows: TGTGCCAGCAGTTCCAAGCCCGGGACAGGGTCCGCTCAGCCCCAGCATTTT.

The rearrangement joins TRBV12-3 or TRBV12-4 to TRBJ2-1; 7 bases line up with TRBD2. V gave up 5 bases and J gave up 10 bases; unmatched junction bases: 5. CDR3 length equals 12 residues. The CDR3 reads CASSTGGGEQFF. The CDR3 DNA reads as TGTGCCAGCAGTACAGGCGGGGGAGAGCAGTTCTTC.

This clone has a handful of counts. V is TRBV5-1 and J is TRBJ2-3, with 9 positions matching TRBD2. This CDR3 is 15 amino acids long. Germline V gives CDR1 SGHRS, CDR2 YFSETQ. The V segment lost 2 bases and the J segment 4 bases; nucleotides outside the gene matches: 5. The CDR3 reads CASSLAGGVADTQYF. CDR3 DNA: TGCGCCAGCAGCTTAGCGGGAGGCGTGGCAGATACGCAGTATTTT. Based on the CDR3 plus reference TRBV5-1 and TRBJ2-3, the full variable domain is KAGVTQTPRYLIKTRGQQVTLSCSPISGHRSVSWYQQTPGQGLQFLFEYFSETQRNKGNFPGRFSGRQFSNSRSEMNVSTLELGDSALYLCASSLAGGVADTQYFGPGTRLTVL.

The chain links TRBV4-1 to TRBJ2-1; D unresolved. The V end lost 0 bases, the J end lost 3 bases, and 6 bases lay between the germline ends. This CDR3 comprises 14 residues. Germline-derived CDR1 and CDR2 are MGHRA and YSYEKL. The CDR3: CASSQEAGYNEQFF. As DNA, the CDR3 is TGCGCCAGCAGCCAAGAGGCAGGCTACAATGAGCAGTTCTTC.

The rearrangement uses TRBV3-1 (or the pseudogene TRBV3-2) and TRBJ1-6; 8 nucleotides align to TRBD1. The CDR3 length is 15 residues. The germline CDR1 and CDR2 sequences are LGHDT and YNNKEL (reference sequence). The V segment lost 6 bases and the J segment 6 bases; nucleotides outside the gene matches: 7. CDR3 sequence: CASRAGTGTNSPLHF. For the CDR3, the DNA is TGTGCCAGCAGAGCCGGGACAGGAACTAATTCACCCCTCCACTTT.

CDR3 residues: CASSSDRAGNTIYF. The DNA of the CDR3 is TGTGCCAGCAGCTCCGACAGGGCTGGAAACACCATATATTTT. V is TRBV11-2 and J is TRBJ1-3, with 7 bases identical to TRBD1. This CDR3 has 14 residues. The V and J ends lost 4 bases and 2 bases, in that order; junction bases with no gene match: 2. The germline V gene encodes CDR1 SGHAT and CDR2 FQNNGV.

The chain combines TRBV24-1 with TRBJ2-2; 7 nucleotides line up with TRBD2. Germline CDR1 and CDR2: KGHDR and SFDVKD. This CDR3 is built from 16 residues. V was pared by 4 bases and J by 5 bases, with 9 bases of the junction left unmatched. The CDR3 spells CATSDWGTIGTGELFF. The DNA for the CDR3 is TGTGCCACCAGTGACTGGGGGACTATCGGGACCGGGGAGCTGTTTTTT.

The rearrangement uses TRBV27 and TRBJ2-3; 7 nucleotides align to TRBD2. V shed 8 bases, J shed 2 bases, and the junction held 13 bases outside the gene matches. This CDR3 is 16 amino acids long. The germline gives CDR1 MNHEY, CDR2 SMNVEV (reference sequence). For the CDR3, the DNA is TGTGCCAGCCGCTCTCTAGGCCTAGCGGTCACAGATACGCAGTATTTT. This encodes CASRSLGLAVTDTQYF.

This clone has only a few counts. The gene calls are TRBV11-3 and TRBJ1-2; a weak D match, TRBD1 (5 bases). Trimming cost V 5 bases and J 4 bases, with 11 bases left between them. Per germline, CDR1 SGHNT and CDR2 YENEEA. The CDR3 sequence is 13 residues long. Here the CDR3 DNA reads TGTGCCAGCAGCCCAAAGACAGCCTATGGCTACACCTTC. It specifies CASSPKTAYGYTF.

The chain has TRBV5-6 and TRBJ1-1; a weak D match, TRBD1 (5 bases). The CDR3 consists of 14 residues. Germline CDR1 reads SGHDT; CDR2 reads YYEEEE. Trimming pared 2 bases from V and 6 bases from J, leaving 14 bases between. The CDR3, as DNA: TGTGCCAGCAGCTTTCGACAGCTTTGGGCTGAAGCTTTCTTT. It specifies CASSFRQLWAEAFF.

This chain uses TRBV21-1 with TRBJ1-3. TRBV21-1 counts as a pseudogene. This CDR3 contains 13 residues. The CDR3 here is CASSSRSENTIYF. As DNA, the CDR3 is TGTGCCAGCAGCAGCCGGTCTGAAAACACCATATATTTT.

This chain uses TRBV3-1 (or the pseudogene TRBV3-2) with TRBJ2-3; D is unclear. The CDR3 has 13 amino acids. Germline V gene sequence: CDR1 LGHDT, CDR2 YNNKEL (reference sequence). Trimming cost V 4 bases and J 6 bases, with 11 bases left between them. For the CDR3, the DNA is TGTGCCAGCAGCCCGACTCGAAGGGATACGCAGTATTTT. As protein: CASSPTRRDTQYF.

The chain couples TRBV27 to TRBJ2-1, with TRBD1 as a possible D gene (6 bases). The ends were cut back, 8 bases at V and 5 bases at J, with 19 bases in the middle. The CDR3 extends over 15 amino acids. From germline, CDR1 is MNHEY and CDR2 SMNVEV (reference sequence). The CDR3 DNA sequence: TGTGCCAGCCAAAATCGCCCTGGGACACACAATGAGCAGTTCTTC. Protein sequence: CASQNRPGTHNEQFF.

This chain links TRBV10-3 with TRBJ2-5; D possibly corresponds to TRBD1 (6 bases). The germline CDR1 and CDR2 sequences are ENHRY and SYGVKD. The CDR3 totals 13 residues. Trimming cost V 2 bases and J 4 bases, with 8 bases left between them. The CDR3 nucleotides are TGTGCCATCAGTGAGACAGGGACAGAGACCCAGTACTTC. Residues: CAISETGTETQYF.

In regard to this clone: The same CDR3 is also encoded by other DNA sequences in this sample. The chain has TRBV15 and TRBJ1-2; 7 bases map to TRBD1. This CDR3 has 14 amino acids. CDR1 and CDR2 from the germline V gene are LNHNV and YYDKDF (reference sequence). J was trimmed by 6 bases and V by 0 bases; bases with no gene match: 4. The CDR3 nucleotides read TGTGCCACCAGCAGAGACTTAACAGGGGATGGCTACACCTTC. As protein: CATSRDLTGDGYTF. Full variable domain (remainder filled in from reference TRBV15 and TRBJ1-2): DAMVIQNPRYQVTQFGKPVTLSCSQTLNHNVMYWYQQKSSQAPKLLFHYYDKDFNNEADTPDNFQSRRPNTSFCFLDIRSPGLGDTAMYLCATSRDLTGDGYTFGSGTRLTVV.

V usage is TRBV3-1 (or the pseudogene TRBV3-2) and J usage is TRBJ1-1; 10 nucleotides agree with TRBD1. Germline V gene data show CDR1 as LGHDT and CDR2 as YNNKEL (reference sequence). Trimming took 4 bases from V and 1 from J; bases not matched to a gene: 9. This CDR3 is 17 amino acids long. CDR3 in amino acids: CASSPTGTGVRNTEAFF. The CDR3, as DNA: TGTGCCAGCAGCCCTACCGGGACAGGGGTAAGGAACACTGAAGCTTTCTTT.

The chain combines TRBV7-2 with TRBJ2-1, with D perhaps TRBD2 (6 bases). The CDR3 runs to 15 residues. Germline CDR1 and CDR2: SGHTA and FQGNSA. The V end lost 5 bases, the J end lost 3 bases, and 14 bases lay between the germline ends. DNA for the CDR3: TGTGCCAGCAGCCCTGGGGGGTTGGTCTACAATGAGCAGTTCTTC. It encodes CASSPGGLVYNEQFF.

This chain uses TRBV10-1 with TRBJ2-3, with D possibly TRBD2 on 6 matching bases. Trimming took off 5 bases at V and 0 bases at J, with 12 bases between the two ends. Germline V gene sequence: CDR1 WNHNN, CDR2 SYGVQD (reference sequence). The CDR3 length is 15 residues. As DNA, the CDR3 is TGCGCCAGCAGTAAAATAGCGGCTAGCACAGATACGCAGTATTTT. It yields the protein CASSKIAASTDTQYF.

The V and J genes are TRBV21-1 and TRBJ1-3. TRBV21-1 constitutes a pseudogene. The CDR3 spans 17 residues. This chain's CDR3 is CASSKAGEENTGNTIYF. Written as DNA, the CDR3 is TGTGCCAGCAGCAAAGCGGGGGAGGAAAATACTGGAAACACCATATATTTT.

V gene TRBV10-3 combines with J gene TRBJ2-7; possible D gene TRBD1, 5 bases. CDR3 length: 13 residues. Per the germline V gene, CDR1 is ENHRY and CDR2 is SYGVKD. The germline V and J ends were trimmed by 6 bases and 3 bases, with 12 bases remaining between them. The CDR3 here is CAIRNQGIYEQYF. CDR3 DNA: TGTGCCATCAGGAACCAGGGAATCTACGAGCAGTACTTC.

The CDR3 here is CASIGQATNTEAFF. In nucleotides, the CDR3 is TGTGCCAGCATTGGACAGGCGACGAACACTGAAGCTTTCTTT. The chain joins TRBV21-1 to TRBJ1-1; the table's D gene call, TRBD1, was not cross checked with the DNA. TRBV21-1 is a documented pseudogene. This CDR3 comprises 14 residues.

The gene calls are TRBV5-6 and TRBJ1-1, with no clear D. The length of the CDR3 is 15 residues. Trimming took off 2 bases at V and 6 bases at J, with 17 bases between the two ends. The germline V gene has CDR1 SGHDT and CDR2 YYEEEE. The CDR3 DNA is TGTGCCAGCAGCTTTGAACCCACGGGAGATTCTGAAGCTTTCTTT. The encoded protein is CASSFEPTGDSEAFF.

The CDR3 loop reads CASSRPLEKLFF. The CDR3, as DNA: TGTGCCAGCAGCCGTCCCCTTGAAAAACTGTTTTTT. The V call is TRBV11-2, the J call TRBJ1-4; the D is unclear. The length of the CDR3 is 12 residues. Germline CDR1 is SGHAT and CDR2 is FQNNGV. The germline V and J ends were trimmed by 5 bases and 7 bases, with 8 bases remaining between them.

In its sample, this clone was seen once. The chain carries TRBV3-1 (or the pseudogene TRBV3-2) and TRBJ1-5, with D possibly matching TRBD1 (6 bases). This CDR3 region has 15 residues. V was clipped by 0 bases and J by 6 bases, with 12 bases between them. Germline CDR1 LGHDT, CDR2 YNNKEL (reference sequence). CDR3 sequence (DNA): TGTGCCAGCAGCCAAGAGTTTGAGGGGGTTCAGCCCCAGCATTTT. Its protein product is CASSQEFEGVQPQHF.

This chain joins TRBV7-2 and TRBJ2-2; possibly TRBD2 for D (6 bases). CDR1 and CDR2 (germline): SGHTA, FQGNSA. The CDR3 consists of 18 residues. Trimming cost V 2 bases and J 0 bases, with 16 bases left between them. CDR3 nucleotides: TGTGCCAGCAGCTTATTCCCGGCGGCGGGGACGAACACCGGGGAGCTGTTTTTT. Encoded protein: CASSLFPAAGTNTGELFF.

The chain carries TRBV3-1 (or the pseudogene TRBV3-2) and TRBJ2-3; TRBD2 aligns across 7 bases. The CDR3 loop spans 14 amino acids. Germline CDR1 is LGHDT and CDR2 is YNNKEL (reference sequence). The junction had 4 bases not matched to a gene; V was cut back by 1 base and J by 6 bases. CDR3 DNA: TGTGCCAGCAGCCAAGCCGGGGGAGGGGATACGCAGTATTTT. It is translated as CASSQAGGGDTQYF.

The chain has TRBV5-1 and TRBJ2-2; tentatively, D is TRBD1 (5 bases). This CDR3 has 13 residues. The germline V gene encodes CDR1 SGHRS and CDR2 YFSETQ. The V end was cut by 3 bases, the J end by 6 bases, with 9 bases between. CDR3 residues: CASSSQAPGELFF. In nucleotides, the CDR3 is TGCGCCAGCAGCTCACAGGCGCCCGGGGAGCTGTTTTTT.